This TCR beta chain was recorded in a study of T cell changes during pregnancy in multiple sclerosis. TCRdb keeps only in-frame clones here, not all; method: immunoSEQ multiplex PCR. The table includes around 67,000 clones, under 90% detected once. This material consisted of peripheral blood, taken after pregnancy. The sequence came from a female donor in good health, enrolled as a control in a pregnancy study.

CDR3 coding DNA: TGTGCCAGCAGTCTACTAGCGGGGGGGCCCGGGGAGCTGTTTTTT. It is translated as CASSLLAGGPGELFF. The chain has TRBV6-6 and TRBJ2-2, with 13 bases fitting TRBD2. CDR1 is MNHNY, CDR2 SVGAGI, per germline (reference sequence). The CDR3 loop spans 15 amino acids. J lost 6 bases, V lost 5 bases, and 3 bases had no gene match.